This paragraph reports one TCR beta chain. The antigen is undetermined. Germline is not matched at one junction end, which may reflect a read error. The sample originates from a study of pediatric ulcerative colitis. Germline values: CDR1 SGHAT, CDR2 FQDESV (reference sequence). The CDR3 has 15 residues. Study findings and constraints: All ulcerative colitis patients, but no controls, carried a couple of rectal clonotypes. This repertoire reflects total lymphocytes rather than subpopulations like regulatory T cells.

During colonoscopy, one to two rectal pinch biopsies were collected. This was a survey-level run. The table came from immunoSEQ multiplex PCR; TCRdb's copy has only in-frame clones and leaves some out. The sample consists of tens of thousands of clones, roughly 71% of them appearing once. This TCR derives from a boy aged 5 to 17 with severe ulcerative colitis. Sequencing was performed on gut tissue. This chain links TRBV11-1 with TRBJ2-2, with 9 bases fitting TRBD2. CDR3 bases: TGTGCCAGCACCTTAGCGGGAGAAAGGTCCGGGGAGCTGTTTTTT. It codes for CASTLAGERSGELFF.